These 17 T cell receptor beta chains were sequenced from one sample in a study of T cells after yellow fever vaccination. MiXCR, run by TCRdb on the 5' RACE reads, gives a single entry per CDR3 protein. The table records fewer than 350,000 distinct CDR3 sequences, less than 4.5% of them present only once. The specimen comprised PBMCs, sampled on the day of the yellow fever booster vaccination. The source is a man younger than 35 who received the YFV17D yellow fever vaccine.

This clonotype was recorded at least ten times. The CDR3: CASSPPVYQDEQFF. For the CDR3, the DNA is TGCGCCAGCAGCCCGCCGGTCTATCAGGATGAGCAGTTCTTC. The chain carries TRBV5-1 and TRBJ2-1, with no clear D. The germline CDR1 and CDR2 sequences are SGHRS and YFSETQ. The CDR3 contains 14 residues. V was shortened by 4 bases and J by 8 bases, with 16 bases between the two germline ends.

This clonotype was counted only a few times. A read error may be the cause here, since a much bigger clone is one base away. V gene TRBV7-2 combines with J gene TRBJ2-7, with TRBD1 matching 9 bases. V shed 5 bases, J shed 2 bases, and the junction held 1 base outside the gene matches. The CDR3 sequence is 13 residues long. Germline assignment: CDR1 SGHTA and CDR2 FQGNSA. CDR3 amino acids: CASSRTGAYEQYF. The CDR3 nucleotides are TGTGCCAGCAGCCGGACAGGGGCCTACGAGCAGTACTTC. Looking up the rest from reference TRBV7-2 and TRBJ2-7 gives the full variable domain: GAGVSQSPSNKVTEKGKDVELRCDPISGHTALYWYRQSLGQGLEFLIYFQGNSAPDKSGLPSDRFSAERTGGSVSTLTIQRTQQEDSAVYLCASSRTGAYEQYFGPGTRLTVT.

This clonotype appeared many times. The J gene is TRBJ1-4, the V gene TRBV20-1, with D hard to call. Germline CDR1 is DFQATT and CDR2 is SNEGSKA (reference sequence). This CDR3 comprises 13 residues. The ends were cut back, 3 bases at V and 8 bases at J, with 13 bases in the middle. CDR3 sequence reads: CSARDLRAEKLFF. The DNA of the CDR3 is TGCAGTGCTAGGGACCTTAGGGCGGAAAAACTGTTTTTT.

Ten or more counts support this clonotype. The chain is built from TRBV27 and TRBJ1-1; D possibly corresponds to TRBD1 (6 bases). The CDR3 loop spans 14 amino acids. CDR1 is MNHEY, CDR2 SMNVEV, per germline (reference sequence). The V gene lost 6 bases and the J gene lost 4 bases, with 15 bases spanning the gap. The CDR3 sequence is CASSPGGGGTEAFF. CDR3 bases: TGTGCCAGCAGCCCGGGGGGGGGCGGCACTGAAGCTTTCTTT.

This clonotype has just a few counts. The rearrangement uses TRBV20-1 and TRBJ2-6; 7 bases match TRBD1. J gave up 3 bases and V 6 bases, and 8 bases lay outside the gene matches. Germline V gene lookup returns CDR1 DFQATT and CDR2 SNEGSKA (reference sequence). The CDR3 totals 15 residues. The CDR3 is CSALDRSYGANVLTF. The CDR3 DNA follows: TGCAGTGCGTTGGACAGGTCGTATGGGGCCAACGTCCTGACTTTC.

In this sample, this clonotype turned up many times. The chain is built from TRBV18 and TRBJ2-7, with 8 positions matching TRBD1. Germline V gene data show CDR1 as KGHSH and CDR2 as LQKENI. The junction had 4 bases not matched to a gene; V was cut back by 3 bases and J by 6 bases. The length of the CDR3 is 13 residues. CDR3 coding DNA: TGTGCCAGCTCACCTGGGACAGGAGGCGAGCAGTACGTC. It translates to CASSPGTGGEQYV.

The chain joins TRBV7-8 to TRBJ2-3, with TRBD1 matching 7 bases. Losses at the gene ends were 3 bases for V and 4 bases for J; bases not matched to a gene: 10. CDR1 and CDR2 (germline): SGHVS, FQNEAQ. This CDR3 contains 16 residues. The CDR3 loop is CASSFHRGTSSDTQYF. The CDR3 region has the DNA TGTGCCAGCAGCTTTCACAGGGGAACCAGTTCAGATACGCAGTATTTT.

The chain combines TRBV7-2 with TRBJ2-1, with TRBD1 identical over 7 bases. J gave up 3 bases and V 2 bases, and 4 bases lay outside the gene matches. The CDR3 runs 15 residues. Germline loops: CDR1 SGHTA, CDR2 FQGNSA. CDR3 DNA: TGTGCCAGCAGCTTATATCAGGGGGACTACAATGAGCAGTTCTTC. It encodes CASSLYQGDYNEQFF. Filled out from reference TRBV7-2 and TRBJ2-1, the complete variable domain reads GAGVSQSPSNKVTEKGKDVELRCDPISGHTALYWYRQSLGQGLEFLIYFQGNSAPDKSGLPSDRFSAERTGGSVSTLTIQRTQQEDSAVYLCASSLYQGDYNEQFFGPGTRLTVL.

The sample holds many counts of this clonotype. The V and J genes are TRBV7-8 and TRBJ1-4; D remains unclear. The CDR3 extends over 15 amino acids. CDR1 is SGHVS, CDR2 FQNEAQ, per germline. Trimming removed 1 base from V and 8 bases from J, with 14 bases in between. The CDR3 spells CASSLEEGPGEKLFF. As DNA, the CDR3 is TGTGCCAGCAGCTTAGAGGAGGGCCCAGGAGAAAAACTGTTTTTT.

This clonotype was seen a handful of times. This chain uses TRBV20-1 with TRBJ1-1, with TRBD1 identical over 7 bases. CDR1 is DFQATT, CDR2 SNEGSKA, per germline (reference sequence). The CDR3 length is 13 residues. Germline trimming cut 3 bases from V and 2 bases from J; bases unmatched to any gene: 3. The CDR3 loop is CSARGTDNTEAFF. Here the CDR3 DNA reads TGCAGTGCTAGGGGGACAGACAACACTGAAGCTTTCTTT.

This clonotype was seen a handful of times. This rearrangement joins TRBV7-2 to TRBJ1-2; 8 nucleotides line up with TRBD1. The CDR3 is 15 residues long. Germline trimming cut 3 bases from V and 5 bases from J; bases unmatched to any gene: 8. Germline V gene lookup returns CDR1 SGHTA and CDR2 FQGNSA. CDR3 DNA: TGTGCCAGCAGCTTGTTTGATAACAGGGGGTATGGCTACACCTTC. It encodes CASSLFDNRGYGYTF.

This clonotype was seen at least ten times. The rearrangement uses TRBV6-4 and TRBJ2-1; 10 bases agree with TRBD1. Germline lookup yields CDR1 MRHNA and CDR2 SNTAGT. The CDR3 length is 14 residues. The trim removed 5 bases at V and 7 bases at J, leaving 5 bases unmatched. CDR3 bases: TGTGCCAGCAGTCTGGACAGGGGGTCAAATGAGCAGTTCTTC. It is translated as CASSLDRGSNEQFF.

V gene TRBV6-2 or TRBV6-3 combines with J gene TRBJ2-3; D unresolved. There are 12 residues in the CDR3. The V end lost 6 bases, the J end lost 5 bases, and 9 bases lay between the germline ends. Germline assignment: CDR1 MNHEY and CDR2 SVGEGT. CDR3 sequence: CASSHVLDTQYF. CDR3 nucleotides: TGTGCCAGCAGCCACGTACTAGATACGCAGTATTTT.

This sequence joins TRBV21-1 and TRBJ2-7; the D call in the table, TRBD1, was not verified against the DNA. TRBV21-1 is a pseudogene. The CDR3 is 14 amino acids. CDR3 loop: CGSRPGTYTYEQYF. The CDR3 DNA reads TGTGGCAGCCGACCCGGGACATATACCTACGAGCAGTACTTC.

This clonotype was counted ten times or more. CDR3 region: CASRWTGNNEQFF. CDR3 DNA sequence: TGTGCCAGCAGGTGGACAGGGAACAATGAGCAGTTCTTC. The V call is TRBV12-3 or TRBV12-4, the J call TRBJ2-1; 8 nucleotides line up with TRBD1. This CDR3 spans 13 amino acids. The ends lost 6 bases at V and 5 bases at J; junction bases unmatched: 3.

This clonotype has a handful of counts. The rearrangement links TRBV2 to TRBJ2-7; TRBD2 might be the D (6 bases). Germline-derived CDR1 and CDR2 are SNHLY and FYNNEI. V was clipped by 6 bases and J by 2 bases, with 14 bases between them. The CDR3 is 14 amino acids. The CDR3 region is CASRPGLLPYEQYF. The CDR3 nucleotides read TGTGCCAGCAGGCCCGGACTACTTCCCTACGAGCAGTACTTC.

This clonotype was counted ten times or more. The CDR3 nucleotides read TGTGCCAGCAGTGTAAACAGGGAGAAACTGTTTTTT. It yields the protein CASSVNREKLFF. This chain connects TRBV12-3 or TRBV12-4 to TRBJ1-4; tentative D call: TRBD1 (6 bases). V was cut by 5 bases and J by 11 bases, with 12 bases left in between. This CDR3 has 12 amino acids.